These 7 T cell receptor beta chains share one sample of origin, sequenced in a study of OX40 agonist ivuxolimab in advanced cancers. Generated by immunoSEQ multiplex PCR, the TCRdb table keeps only in-frame clones and is missing some. The repertoire holds fewer than 20,000 clones, with about 88% as singletons. The material sequenced was CD4+ or CD8+ T cells sorted from blood, taken in a trial of the OX40 agonist ivuxolimab. Every receptor here comes from an adult with an advanced solid tumor such as melanoma, head and neck, liver or kidney cancer.

This chain connects TRBV7-2 to TRBJ2-4; D is unresolved. The CDR3 consists of 15 residues. V was pared by 0 bases and J by 0 bases, with 6 bases between. Germline V CDR1 and CDR2: SGHTA, FQGNSA. CDR3 nucleotide sequence: TGTGCCAGCAGCTTAGCCCGACTAGCCAAAAACATTCAGTACTTC. This gives the protein CASSLARLAKNIQYF.

The chain joins TRBV21-1 to TRBJ2-7; TRBD1, the table's D call, lacks a check against the DNA. TRBV21-1 is assigned pseudogene status. The CDR3 is 17 amino acids. CDR3 sequence: CASSKQHRTGKIYEQYF. The CDR3 bases are TGTGCCAGCAGCAAACAACACCGGACAGGGAAGATCTACGAGCAGTACTTC.

The rearrangement links TRBV5-1 to TRBJ2-2; 14 nucleotides match TRBD2. V lost 3 bases and J lost 5; bases outside the gene matches: 6. This CDR3 comprises 17 residues. Germline loops: CDR1 SGHRS, CDR2 YFSETQ. Written as DNA, the CDR3 is TGCGCCAGCAGCTCGATAGGACTAGCGGGAGGAACCGGGGAGCTGTTTTTT. Its protein product is CASSSIGLAGGTGELFF.

The chain uses TRBV15 and TRBJ1-1, with TRBD1 matching over 8 bases. V gave up 4 bases and J gave up 7 bases; unmatched junction bases: 2. Germline CDR1 is LNHNV and CDR2 is YYDKDF (reference sequence). CDR3 length: 12 residues. CDR3 in DNA: TGTGCCACCAGCAAGGACAGGGTTGAAGCTTTCTTT. It codes for CATSKDRVEAFF.

V gene TRBV4-2 combines with J gene TRBJ2-7, with unresolved D. Germline V gives CDR1 LGHNA, CDR2 YNFKEQ. With 0 bases removed from V and 3 bases from J, the gap between germline ends came to 9 bases. The CDR3 spans 14 residues. The CDR3 loop reads CASSQDLIGYEQYF. DNA for the CDR3: TGTGCCAGCAGCCAAGATTTGATCGGCTACGAGCAGTACTTC.

V usage is TRBV2 and J usage is TRBJ2-1; tentatively, D is TRBD2 (6 bases). The CDR3 is made up of 12 amino acids. The germline V and J ends were trimmed by 3 bases and 8 bases, with 8 bases remaining between them. CDR1 is SNHLY and CDR2 is FYNNEI in the germline V gene. The CDR3 sequence: CASSEGLYEQFF. CDR3 DNA: TGTGCCAGCAGTGAGGGACTGTATGAGCAGTTCTTC.

V is TRBV7-9 and J is TRBJ2-4; TRBD1 is a possible D gene (6 bases). Trimming took 5 bases from V and 6 from J, leaving 11 bases between them. This CDR3 contains 13 residues. Germline lookup yields CDR1 SEHNR and CDR2 FQNEAQ (reference sequence). The CDR3 region is CASSPDRRNIQYF. In nucleotides, the CDR3 is TGTGCCAGCAGCCCGGACAGACGAAACATTCAGTACTTC.